This TCR beta chain was retrieved from a study of shared clonotypes between healthy human individuals. Assay used: immunoSEQ multiplex PCR; TCRdb lists only in-frame clones, some missing. This sample has 2 million to 3 million clones, with under 95% found just once. V dropped 4 bases and J dropped 3 bases, with 13 bases sitting between them. CDR3 length equals 14 residues. The germline V gene encodes CDR1 MNHEY and CDR2 SVGAGI. The specimen sequenced was naive CD4+ T cells from PBMCs. The subset denotes: CD45RA+ positively selected. This TCR came from a man younger than 30 in good health. Some clones in this sample may be carry-over from other donors' samples. The rearrangement links TRBV6-5 to TRBJ2-7; D is possibly TRBD1 or TRBD2 (5 bases each). As DNA, the CDR3 is TGTGCCAGCAGTTTCGGGGACGGCGTCTACGAGCAGTACTTC. The encoded protein is CASSFGDGVYEQYF.